The rows below give T cell receptor beta chains drawn from one sample of a study of T-cell reconstitution after alpha-beta-depleted transplantation in children. A single record per CDR3 protein comes from TCRdb applying MiXCR to the PCR reads. The sample includes 900,000 or so distinct CDR3 sequences, less than 20% of them seen just once. The sequencing used PBMCs, mostly from graft donor cells, collected 360 days after TCRalphabeta/CD19-depleted stem cell transplant. The receptor set was obtained from a male patient aged 10 to 17 who had a stem cell transplant for acute lymphoblastic leukemia, so the T cells may come from the graft donor. The CDR3 runs from the conserved cysteine through the conserved F or W. Each record gives: D gene, J gene, clone size, V gene, CDR3 protein, CDR3 DNA. The D gene is left open where the match is weak. Only part of the rows carry a size: once, few, many, or a class if the clone is expanded.

. | TRBJ2-1 | few | TRBV7-3 | CASSSGSGATYNEQFF | TGTGCCAGCAGCTCCGGTAGCGGTGCTACCTACAATGAGCAGTTCTTC
. | TRBJ2-3 | . | TRBV12-3/TRBV12-4 | CASLLTGRAFTPDTQYF | TGTGCCAGCCTCCTAACAGGGAGGGCCTTTACCCCAGATACGCAGTATTTT
. | TRBJ1-2 | many | TRBV6-5 | CASSRGDYGYTF | TGTGCCAGCAGCCGGGGGGACTATGGCTACACCTTC
. | TRBJ2-1 | few | TRBV10-1 | CASSRDFNVRDDEQFF | TGCGCCAGCAGCCGGGACTTCAACGTTCGAGACGATGAGCAGTTCTTC
. | TRBJ2-3 | few | TRBV18 | CASSPPVREGHTDTQYF | TGTGCCAGCTCACCACCGGTACGGGAAGGACACACAGATACGCAGTATTTT
TRBD2 | TRBJ2-3 | many | TRBV9 | CASSVGLAGGKVSTDTQYF | TGTGCCAGCAGCGTCGGTCTAGCGGGAGGAAAAGTCAGCACAGATACGCAGTATTTT
. | TRBJ2-2 | . | TRBV29-1 | CSVWSEDTGELFF | TGCAGCGTTTGGTCGGAGGACACCGGGGAGCTGTTTTTT
TRBD1 | TRBJ2-7 | . | TRBV12-3/TRBV12-4 | CASTQGAGQYF | TGTGCCAGCACTCAGGGGGCAGGGCAGTACTTC
TRBD2 | TRBJ2-7 | few | TRBV5-1 | CASSSLTSGKRVEQYF | TGCGCCAGCAGCTCCCTGACTAGCGGGAAACGGGTCGAGCAGTACTTC
TRBD2 | TRBJ2-1 | few | TRBV12-3/TRBV12-4 | CASSLSQGPDGGRAPYNEQFF | TGTGCCAGCAGTTTATCTCAGGGCCCAGACGGCGGGAGGGCTCCATACAATGAGCAGTTCTTC
. | TRBJ2-7 | . | TRBV5-1 | CASTAAPSVYEQYF | TGCGCCAGCACCGCAGCCCCGTCGGTCTACGAGCAGTACTTC
TRBD1 | TRBJ1-6 | . | TRBV5-1 | CASSLFGTGSSPLHF | TGCGCCAGCAGCTTGTTTGGGACAGGGTCTTCACCCCTCCACTTT
. | TRBJ2-5 | . | TRBV27 | CASSPTGTEQETQYF | TGTGCCAGCAGTCCAACCGGGACGGAACAAGAGACCCAGTACTTC
TRBD1 | TRBJ2-6 | . | TRBV7-3 | CASSRTGTGASGANVLTF | TGTGCCAGCAGTAGGACCGGGACAGGGGCCTCTGGGGCCAACGTCCTGACTTTC
TRBD1 | TRBJ2-6 | . | TRBV3-1 | CATSQPPTGAGANVLTF | TGTGCCACCAGCCAACCCCCGACAGGGGCTGGGGCCAACGTCCTGACTTTC
. | TRBJ2-7 | . | TRBV3-1 | CASSHLGVSEQYF | TGTGCCAGCAGCCACCTAGGAGTTAGCGAGCAGTACTTC
TRBD2 | TRBJ2-1 | few | TRBV7-2 | CASSLGETSGSVEQFF | TGTGCCAGCAGCTTAGGGGAGACTAGCGGGAGTGTTGAGCAGTTCTTC
TRBD2 | TRBJ2-4 | . | TRBV4-1 | CASSRTGLAQAKNIQYF | TGCGCCAGCAGCCGGACCGGACTAGCACAAGCCAAAAACATTCAGTACTTC
. | TRBJ2-3 | . | TRBV15 | CATSRASFRGSTDTQYF | TGTGCCACCAGCAGAGCTTCGTTCAGGGGCAGCACAGATACGCAGTATTTT
TRBD1 | TRBJ2-3 | few | TRBV29-1 | CSVLGTGPNTQYF | TGCAGCGTTCTAGGGACAGGGCCCAATACGCAGTATTTT
. | TRBJ2-3 | few | TRBV5-1 | CASSPTALSTDTQYF | TGCGCCAGCAGCCCCACAGCGCTTAGCACAGATACGCAGTATTTT
TRBD2 | TRBJ2-7 | few | TRBV15 | CATSSRLAEYEQYF | TGTGCCACCAGCAGCAGACTAGCGGAGTACGAGCAGTACTTC
. | TRBJ2-6 | . | TRBV29-1 | CSVPTGANVLTF | TGCAGCGTGCCGACTGGGGCCAACGTCCTGACTTTC
. | TRBJ1-1 | . | TRBV20-1 | CSARVGSVNTEAFF | TGCAGTGCTAGAGTAGGGTCGGTGAACACTGAAGCTTTCTTT
. | TRBJ2-3 | . | TRBV29-1 | CSVAGLYTDTQYF | TGCAGCGTTGCGGGACTCTACACAGATACGCAGTATTTT
. | TRBJ2-1 | many | TRBV11-2 | CASSQDEGVNNEQFF | TGTGCCAGCAGCCAAGACGAGGGTGTAAACAATGAGCAGTTCTTC
. | TRBJ2-7 | few | TRBV25-1 | CASSEVGSYEQYF | TGTGCCAGCTCTGAAGTGGGGTCCTACGAGCAGTACTTC
. | TRBJ2-7 | many | TRBV4-1 | CASSQVLESYYEQYF | TGCGCCAGCAGCCAAGTCCTCGAGAGTTACTACGAGCAGTACTTC
. | TRBJ2-1 | . | TRBV2 | CASSSTGLRSYNEQFF | TGTGCCAGCAGTTCGACTGGCCTTCGCTCCTACAATGAGCAGTTCTTC
. | TRBJ2-1 | few | TRBV12-3/TRBV12-4 | CASSFRRVGEQFF | TGTGCCAGCAGTTTCCGCAGGGTGGGAGAGCAGTTCTTC
. | TRBJ2-1 | . | TRBV20-1 | CSAGTGRLYNEQFF | TGCAGTGCTGGAACAGGGCGGCTGTACAATGAGCAGTTCTTC
TRBD2 | TRBJ2-7 | . | TRBV11-2 | CAASGTASYEQYF | TGTGCCGCAAGCGGGACGGCCTCCTACGAGCAGTACTTC
TRBD2 | TRBJ2-3 | few | TRBV9 | CASSVVGGADTQYF | TGTGCCAGCAGCGTAGTCGGGGGGGCAGATACGCAGTATTTT
. | TRBJ2-1 | few | TRBV27 | CASSSHKGPSNEQFF | TGTGCCAGCAGTTCCCACAAGGGCCCCTCCAATGAGCAGTTCTTC
. | TRBJ1-2 | . | TRBV27 | CASRMTAGDYGYTF | TGTGCCAGCAGGATGACCGCAGGAGACTATGGCTACACCTTC
TRBD2 | TRBJ2-1 | few | TRBV5-1 | CASSWGLAGPYNEQFF | TGCGCCAGCAGCTGGGGACTAGCGGGGCCGTACAATGAGCAGTTCTTC